The rows below give T cell receptor beta chains drawn from one sample of a study of blood T cell repertoires in COVID-19. The assay was immunoSEQ multiplex PCR, and TCRdb's table has in-frame clones only and misses some. The table has about 150,000 clones, more than 75% seen once. Input material: peripheral blood. These receptors came from a man older than 75 with acute or convalescent COVID-19. The conserved cysteine and the conserved F or W are not part of the CDR3 here. Each record gives: J gene, CDR3 length, V gene, clone size, CDR3 protein. Only some rows state a clone size, as once, few, many or a class for expanded clones.

>TRBJ2-7|13|TRBV5-1|-
ASSPEQGIRLEQY
>TRBJ1-4|13|TRBV11-2|-
ASSLGSIAGLELF
>TRBJ1-1|13|TRBV5-4|-
ASSFEGSMNTEAF
>TRBJ2-2|14|TRBV5-1|-
ASSFQGAPDTGELF
>TRBJ1-2|15|TRBV5-8|-
ASSSFYRDTAGYGYT
>TRBJ1-4|10|TRBV5-1|-
AVRGAGEKLF
>TRBJ1-3|16|TRBV28|-
ASRVGGERTLSGNTIY
>TRBJ2-7|11|TRBV5-1|-
ASSTGYSYEQY
>TRBJ1-6|11|TRBV2|-
ASSGRDYSPLH
>TRBJ2-3|13|TRBV2|-
ASSRDSRGGDTQY
>TRBJ2-5|13|TRBV11-3|-
ASSLRSSASETQY
>TRBJ1-6|11|TRBV2|few
ASIGTGRVPLH
>TRBJ1-6|12|TRBV7-2|-
ASQWRGGNSPLH
>TRBJ1-1|13|TRBV24-1|few
ATSEAGTGNTEAF
>TRBJ1-3|20|TRBV6-2/TRBV6-3|-
ASSLLFPQGQGSAGSGNTIY
>TRBJ2-7|11|TRBV7-9|-
ASSFGTNVEQY
>TRBJ2-3|9|TRBV29-1|-
SVDVTDTQY
>TRBJ1-2|13|TRBV19|-
ASSIDLTGVYGYT
>TRBJ2-7|12|TRBV7-9|-
ASSLDIASYEQY
>TRBJ2-1|14|TRBV7-8|-
ASSPLTGIRVNEQF
>TRBJ2-5|12|TRBV5-4|-
ASSLDPSSETQY
>TRBJ2-2|14|TRBV30|-
AWSVRGRGLTGELF
>TRBJ2-1|12|TRBV5-1|once
ASSLARRGEEQF
>TRBJ2-7|11|TRBV11-3|-
ASSLMGGDEQY
>TRBJ2-3|14|TRBV6-5|-
ASSWGQGPSTDTQY
>TRBJ1-1|13|TRBV5-1|-
ASSLDGPGYTEAF
>TRBJ1-1|14|TRBV9|once
ASSVGFEILNTEAF
>TRBJ2-5|13|TRBV3-1/TRBV3-2|-
ASRLVGSRSGTQY
>TRBJ2-7|14|TRBV5-4|-
ASSTLDRGLTYEQY
>TRBJ1-6|12|TRBV19|-
ASQTGARDSPLH
>TRBJ1-2|14|TRBV27|-
ASSFLGQRFKAGYT
>TRBJ2-7|13|TRBV24-1|-
ATSDPTDRDYEQY
>TRBJ2-7|11|TRBV30|-
AWSLSSPYEQY
>TRBJ2-1|17|TRBV5-4|once
ASSFRGRAGIGSYNEQF
>TRBJ2-1|12|TRBV2|-
ASSPLVLATEQF
>TRBJ1-2|13|TRBV7-2|-
ASSLSGTGTYGYT
>TRBJ2-2|13|TRBV3-1/TRBV3-2|-
ASGQRGSGTGELF
>TRBJ2-1|10|TRBV12-3/TRBV12-4|-
ASSQLVWEQF
>TRBJ1-5|11|TRBV6-5|-
ASTTGGRQPQH
>TRBJ2-1|13|TRBV3-1/TRBV3-2|-
ASSLWTSGGTEQF
>TRBJ1-2|12|TRBV4-1|-
ASSQDNERYGYT
>TRBJ2-1|14|TRBV11-2|-
ASSLWFADSYNEQF
>TRBJ2-2|12|TRBV7-2|-
ASRDRGATGELF
>TRBJ1-2|11|TRBV19|-
ASSIRGNYGYT
>TRBJ2-2|13|TRBV24-1|-
ATGTAEGLAGELF
>TRBJ1-3|13|TRBV13|-
ASSLEGATGNTIY
>TRBJ1-5|13|TRBV7-9|-
ASSLGDQGNQPQH
>TRBJ2-1|12|TRBV12-5|once
ASRSSGGYNEQF
>TRBJ1-3|13|TRBV10-3|-
AISEVREGRNTIY
>TRBJ2-7|15|TRBV11-2|-
ASSFHPSRTGTYEQY
>TRBJ1-1|13|TRBV6-5|-
ASSSPWPMNTEAF
>TRBJ2-3|12|TRBV7-9|-
ASSSGISTDTQY
>TRBJ1-6|11|TRBV5-6|-
ASSTSPDSPLH
>TRBJ1-5|13|TRBV19|-
ASSIGDRVNQPQH
>TRBJ2-1|11|TRBV7-2|-
ASSLRTNNEQF